The text below deals with one TCR beta chain. Its antigen remains undetermined. Base qualities are not at hand, and no much larger clone is one base apart. The germline V gene (reference sequence) supplies CDR1 MNHEY and CDR2 SMNVEV. V gives up 5 bases and J gives up 3 bases, and the segment between their germline ends measures 10 bases. The CDR3 numbers 14 residues from cysteine through phenylalanine. The kept DNA is CDR3 alone, 42 bases in frame from the first base. The data belong to a study of cytomegalovirus exposure and HLA in healthy donors (dated by TCRdb to about 2017). Some background on the complete study: In an earlier analysis of 587 of the donors, approximately 300 Gb of sequence data and some 120 million unique TCR beta sequences from 150 million to 200 million T cells were reported. Roughly 300 gigabases of sequencing data and 78 million or so unique TCR sequences were included in an early release covering 550 to 650 HLA-typed donors. Among the roughly 400 genotyped donors, around 79% belonged to the genetic ancestry cluster associated with self-reported Caucasian donors. The study aimed to test whether signatures of past pathogen exposure could be identified by cataloging public T cell receptors. The study used immunosequencing to profile the T cell repertoires of 666 subjects and linked those repertoires to cytomegalovirus serostatus. Along with the approximately 700-subject first cohort, a separate validation cohort of over a hundred different subjects was used. High-throughput TCR immunosequencing, statistical association of individual TCRs with disease status, and machine learning were combined to predict cytomegalovirus infection status. A later analysis re-examined previously published TCR beta repertoires from just over 650 donors and added high-resolution HLA genotyping to investigate patterns of TCR occurrence. The later analysis used no new phenotypic data to find candidate immune exposures, relying instead on TCR beta sequences and their occurrence across donors. An earlier analysis of about 620 of the donors applied high-throughput TCR beta sequencing to assess whether each TCR beta V gene segment acted as functional or pseudogenic. Alongside the repertoire data, information on donor age, sex, ethnicity and CMV serostatus was compiled. A later genetic analysis used genome-wide SNP genotypes for about 55% of the 666 donors, treating that subset as a discovery cohort. Every repertoire in the discovery cohort had been generated on one and the same sequencing platform. HLA typing covered class I and class II loci at four-digit resolution. Typing coverage varied by locus: roughly 620-640 donors for A, B, C, DRB1 and DQB1; around 560 for DQA1; more than 600 for DPA1; fewer than 480 for DPB1. Several DR-DQ haplotypes were treated as single units for association and clustering because of strong linkage in the cohort. Among some 400 genotyped donors of the cohort, an average of 235,054 unique TCR beta nucleotide sequences were sequenced per donor, around 18% of them non-productive. General findings and caveats noted by the study authors: An association between a missense DCLRE1C variant and V-gene and J-gene trimming of TCR beta chains was found in a later genetic analysis and replicated in an independent cohort. The earlier analysis of 587 of the donors excluded about 16 rarely observed V segments, including chromosome 9 orphons, because counts were too low. A cluster of highly shared sequence variants was judged likely to represent a technical artifact of the sequencing pipeline. In a later analysis, TCR association rates were found to vary across HLA loci, with the most associated TCRs seen for DRB1 alleles and the fewest for HLA-C alleles. The classifier was reported to diagnose cytomegalovirus status with high specificity and sensitivity in both the original cohort and the validation cohort. In a later analysis, most CMV-associated TCR beta chains were found to appear HLA-restricted, with HLA associations seemingly driven largely by CMV exposure. For the cohort, immune exposure information was limited to CMV serostatus. At a false discovery rate of 0.05, a later analysis linked 16,951 TCR beta sequences to specific HLA alleles. In the study, about 150 TCR beta chains were listed as associated with cytomegalovirus. A further reported finding was that TCR beta sequences accurately predicted the HLA-A and HLA-B alleles for most subjects in the first cohort. An earlier analysis of approximately 530 of the donors showed that most TCR beta V segments appeared in productive rearrangements either about 87% or about 30% of the time, which broadly matched IMGT annotations. While some public TCRs were present in many individuals, most TCR sequences turned up only very rarely across donors. Several of the top co-occurrence clusters appeared to be linked to parvovirus B19, influenza, CMV and Epstein-Barr virus, according to a later analysis. Because HLA typing was unavailable for some donors at each locus, only the typed subset was used in association tests. Because the 87-base-pair reads could not distinguish some IMGT-functional V segments, including TRBV6-2 and TRBV6-3, those segments were excluded. In vitro tests confirmed that a few of the cytomegalovirus-associated TCR beta chains recognize cytomegalovirus antigens. Linkage disequilibrium might explain the correlated functional status among segregating V segments, but an unknown experimental factor could not be ruled out. Only TCR beta chains were sequenced in this cohort, and the absence of alpha or paired-chain data limited detectable features. Compared with the 666-donor mean, donors in an Asian-associated ancestry cluster had fewer N-insertions in productive TCRs, according to a later genetic analysis. Strong co-occurrence of HLA alleles, especially DR and DQ, made assigning TCR associations to individual alleles difficult. It was suggested by the authors that the approach could potentially be generalized to other disease states and immunological phenotypes. A later analysis found that HLA-associated TCR beta chains were more clonally expanded and had lower generation probabilities than equally common non-associated chains. Roughly uniform sequencing depth across donors was assumed in presence/absence analyses, although this assumption may not hold.

The library was obtained by the immunoSEQ multiplex PCR assay. For the multiplex PCR, a mixture combining 60 forward primers for TCR Vbeta segments and 13 reverse primers for TCR Jbeta segments was used. A multiplex PCR assay on genomic DNA amplified the CDR3 region of rearranged TCR beta genes. The Illumina HiSeq System was used to sequence the amplified TCR beta libraries as 87-base-pair reads. The original methods were these. A later analysis tallied 75 million to 95 million unique TCR beta chains across the 650 to 750 repertoires, and around 10 million of those chains were shared by two or more donors. A nearest-neighbor algorithm error-corrected the raw reads and collapsed the reads into unique sequences, merging closely related sequences to remove PCR and sequencing errors. To assign V, D and J gene segments, CDR3 sequences were aligned to IMGT reference sequences. Each retained sequence needed at least a six-nucleotide match to both a V gene segment and a J gene segment. Rearrangements were called productive when the CDR3 lacked stop codons and stayed in frame with V and J; all others were non-productive. Following IMGT convention, CDR3 was defined as the stretch from the second conserved V-encoded cysteine up to the conserved J-encoded phenylalanine. The earlier analysis of some 600 of the donors excluded sequences that lacked an unambiguous match to a single V gene segment. An earlier analysis of fewer than 750 of the donors called V segments functional above 56.7% productive rearrangements and segregating when the between-donor standard deviation exceeded 5%. A statistical classification framework was built for diagnosing cytomegalovirus status from the catalog of TCR beta chain sequences. V and J gene assignment, in a later analysis, came from comparing TCR nucleotide sequences with IMGT/GENE-DB human TR gene sequences. The TCRdist pipeline was used in a later analysis to assign CDR3 sequences and most-parsimonious VDJ recombination scenarios. A later analysis defined each TCR beta chain by its CDR3 amino acid sequence plus V-gene family, and excluded reads lacking a unique V-gene family. A later analysis removed roughly 590 highly shared, low-generation-probability nucleotide sequences to deal with suspected cross-contamination and a sequencing artifact. In a later analysis, a clonal expansion index was calculated for each public chain from normalized within-repertoire ranks of inferred template counts. Generation probabilities in a later analysis came from a VDJ recombination model fitted to out-of-frame rearrangements, and those results were checked against IGoR. In a later analysis, hypergeometric tests were used to score TCR-TCR, TCR-HLA and TCR-CMV co-occurrence, with a repertoire-size bias correction applied to TCR pairs. To estimate false discovery rates, a later analysis permuted the HLA or CMV assignments 20 times. A later analysis grouped co-occurring TCRs with DBSCAN, adding TCRdist sequence similarity when clustering within HLA-allele-positive subsets. Repertoires with fewer than 30,000 or more than 120,000 public chains, plus five repertoires with anomalous nucleotide sharing, were excluded from co-occurrence clustering. The clones in this table, taken by TCRdb from immuneACCESS, are in-frame only. Not every clone is retained; where verified, under half of the shortfall comes from an unresolved V gene, and the cause of the rest is unknown. For V, J and clone size, that table is used; D and trimming come from the DNA. Present in this sample are approximately 100,000 clones, roughly 60% of which were seen just once. The top ten constitute about 2.5% of the sample.

The cohort comprised 670 or so healthy bone marrow donors. Cohort members were all nominally healthy when sampled, although unrecorded immune exposures were likely present. Of the approximately 700 cohort members, 289 had a positive CMV serostatus and approximately 370 had a negative one, while no CMV serostatus was recorded for the donor. Each donor provided a peripheral blood sample, and peripheral blood mononuclear cells were used for TCR beta sequencing. Genomic DNA extraction from the blood cell samples was performed with the Qiagen DNeasy Blood Extraction Kit. The TCR sequence derives from a human donor in good health. Recombination linked TRBV27 to TRBJ2-2, with TRBD1 as a weak D call on 6 bases. Sequencing used PBMCs. The DNA is TGTGCCAGCAGTCCCGGACAGTACACCGGGGAGCTGTTTTTT. Translated, this is CASSPGQYTGELFF.